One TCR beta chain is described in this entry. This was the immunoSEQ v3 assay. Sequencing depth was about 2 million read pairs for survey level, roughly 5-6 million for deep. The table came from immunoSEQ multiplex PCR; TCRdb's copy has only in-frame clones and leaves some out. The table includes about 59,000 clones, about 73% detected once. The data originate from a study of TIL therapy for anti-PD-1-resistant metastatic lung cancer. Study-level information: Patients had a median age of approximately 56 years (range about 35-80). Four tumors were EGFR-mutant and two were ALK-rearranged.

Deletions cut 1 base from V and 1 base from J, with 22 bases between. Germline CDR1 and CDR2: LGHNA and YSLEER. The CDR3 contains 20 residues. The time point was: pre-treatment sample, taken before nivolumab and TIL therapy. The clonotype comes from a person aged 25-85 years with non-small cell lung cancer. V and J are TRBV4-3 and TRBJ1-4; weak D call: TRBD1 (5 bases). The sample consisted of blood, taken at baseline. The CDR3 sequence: CASSQAHQFRRGRTNEKLFF. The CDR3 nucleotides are TGCGCCAGCAGCCAAGCGCACCAGTTCCGGAGGGGTAGAACTAATGAAAAACTGTTTTTT.